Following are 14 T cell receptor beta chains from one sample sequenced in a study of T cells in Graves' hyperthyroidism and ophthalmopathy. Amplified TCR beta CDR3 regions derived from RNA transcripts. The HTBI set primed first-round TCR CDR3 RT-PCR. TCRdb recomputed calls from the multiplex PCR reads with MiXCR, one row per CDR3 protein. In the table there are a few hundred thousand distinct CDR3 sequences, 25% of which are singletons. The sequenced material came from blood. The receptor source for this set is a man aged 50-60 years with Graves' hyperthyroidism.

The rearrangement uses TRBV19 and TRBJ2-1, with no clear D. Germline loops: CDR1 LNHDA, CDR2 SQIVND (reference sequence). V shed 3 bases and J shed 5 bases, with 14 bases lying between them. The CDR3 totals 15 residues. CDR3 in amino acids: CASSIAAGSNNEQFF. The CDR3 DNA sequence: TGTGCCAGTAGTATCGCGGCAGGATCCAACAATGAGCAGTTCTTC.

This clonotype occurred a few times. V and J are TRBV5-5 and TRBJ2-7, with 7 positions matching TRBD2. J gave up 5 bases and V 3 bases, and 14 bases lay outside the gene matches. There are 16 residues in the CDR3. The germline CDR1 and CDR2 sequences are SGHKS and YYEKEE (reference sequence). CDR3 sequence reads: CASSSRVTSERNEQYF. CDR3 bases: TGTGCCAGCAGCTCCAGGGTTACTAGCGAGAGGAACGAGCAGTACTTC.

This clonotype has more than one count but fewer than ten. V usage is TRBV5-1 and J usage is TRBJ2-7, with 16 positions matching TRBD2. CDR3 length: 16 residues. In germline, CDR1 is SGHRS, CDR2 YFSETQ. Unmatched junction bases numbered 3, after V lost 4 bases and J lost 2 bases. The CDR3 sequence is CASSPGTSGRAYEQYF. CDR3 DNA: TGCGCCAGCAGCCCAGGGACTAGCGGGAGGGCCTACGAGCAGTACTTC. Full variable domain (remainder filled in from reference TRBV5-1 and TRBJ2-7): KAGVTQTPRYLIKTRGQQVTLSCSPISGHRSVSWYQQTPGQGLQFLFEYFSETQRNKGNFPGRFSGRQFSNSRSEMNVSTLELGDSALYLCASSPGTSGRAYEQYFGPGTRLTVT.

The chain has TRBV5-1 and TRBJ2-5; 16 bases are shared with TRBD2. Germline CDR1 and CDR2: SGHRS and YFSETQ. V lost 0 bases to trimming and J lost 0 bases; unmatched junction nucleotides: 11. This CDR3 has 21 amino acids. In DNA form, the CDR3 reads TGCGCCAGCAGCTTGGAGCTCGGGACTAGCGGGAGGGCCGAGTACCAAGAGACCCAGTACTTC. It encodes CASSLELGTSGRAEYQETQYF.

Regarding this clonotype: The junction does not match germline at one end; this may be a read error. The CDR3 reads CTSSYSGSPNNEQFF. In DNA form, the CDR3 reads TGTACCAGCAGTTATAGCGGGAGCCCCAACAATGAGCAGTTCTTC. The V and J genes are TRBV6-9 and TRBJ2-1; 9 bases fit TRBD2. Germline V gene sequence: CDR1 MNHGY, CDR2 SVAAGI. The CDR3 is made up of 15 amino acids.

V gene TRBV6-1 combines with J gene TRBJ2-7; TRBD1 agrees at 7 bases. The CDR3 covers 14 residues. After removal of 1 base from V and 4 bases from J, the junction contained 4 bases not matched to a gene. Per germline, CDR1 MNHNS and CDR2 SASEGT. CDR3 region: CASSEGRRGYEQYF. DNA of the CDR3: TGTGCCAGCAGTGAAGGTCGCAGGGGGTACGAGCAGTACTTC.

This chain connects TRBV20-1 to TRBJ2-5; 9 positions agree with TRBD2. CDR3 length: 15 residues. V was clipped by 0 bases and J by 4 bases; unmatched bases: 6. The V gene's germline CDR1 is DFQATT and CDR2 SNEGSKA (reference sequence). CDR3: CSARDAREGRETQYF. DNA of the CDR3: TGCAGTGCTAGAGATGCGCGGGAGGGTAGAGAGACCCAGTACTTC.

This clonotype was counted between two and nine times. CDR3 DNA: TGTGCCAGTCGACTAGCGGTAGGGTTGGAGCAGTACTTC. Translation gives CASRLAVGLEQYF. The chain couples TRBV28 to TRBJ2-7; 9 bases are a match to TRBD2. From germline, CDR1 is MDHEN and CDR2 SYDVKM. This CDR3 has 13 residues. Trimming took 9 bases from V and 7 from J; bases not matched to a gene: 10.

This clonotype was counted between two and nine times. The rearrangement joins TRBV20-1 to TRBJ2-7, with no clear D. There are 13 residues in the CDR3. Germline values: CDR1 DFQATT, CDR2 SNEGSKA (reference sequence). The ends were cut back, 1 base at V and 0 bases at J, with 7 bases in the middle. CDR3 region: CSARVARSYEQYF. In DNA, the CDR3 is TGCAGTGCTAGAGTTGCACGCTCCTACGAGCAGTACTTC.

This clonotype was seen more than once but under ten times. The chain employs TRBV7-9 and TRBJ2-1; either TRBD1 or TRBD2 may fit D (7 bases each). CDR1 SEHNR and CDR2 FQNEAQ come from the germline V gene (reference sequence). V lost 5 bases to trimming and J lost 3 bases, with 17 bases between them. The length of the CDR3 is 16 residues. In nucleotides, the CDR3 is TGTGCCAGCAGCCACCCCGGGGGGACAGTCTACAATGAGCAGTTCTTC. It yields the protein CASSHPGGTVYNEQFF.

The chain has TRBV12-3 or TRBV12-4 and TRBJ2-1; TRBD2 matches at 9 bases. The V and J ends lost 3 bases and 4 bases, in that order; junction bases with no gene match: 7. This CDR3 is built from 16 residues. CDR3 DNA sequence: TGTGCCAGCAGTTTTAGCGGGAGTCGGTCTTACAATGAGCAGTTCTTC. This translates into CASSFSGSRSYNEQFF.

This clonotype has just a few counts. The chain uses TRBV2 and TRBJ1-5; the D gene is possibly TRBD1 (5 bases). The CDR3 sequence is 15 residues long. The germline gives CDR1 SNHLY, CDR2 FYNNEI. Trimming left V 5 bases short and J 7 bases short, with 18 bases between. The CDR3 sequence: CASSMGQGTGQPQHF. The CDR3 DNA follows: TGTGCCAGCAGTATGGGCCAGGGAACTGGGCAGCCCCAGCATTTT.

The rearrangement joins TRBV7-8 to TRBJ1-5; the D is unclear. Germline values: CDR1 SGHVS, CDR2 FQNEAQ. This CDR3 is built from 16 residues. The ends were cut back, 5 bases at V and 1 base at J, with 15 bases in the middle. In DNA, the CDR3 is TGTGCCAGCAGCCAAACAGAGGGTCGGAGCAATCAGCCCCAGCATTTT. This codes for CASSQTEGRSNQPQHF.

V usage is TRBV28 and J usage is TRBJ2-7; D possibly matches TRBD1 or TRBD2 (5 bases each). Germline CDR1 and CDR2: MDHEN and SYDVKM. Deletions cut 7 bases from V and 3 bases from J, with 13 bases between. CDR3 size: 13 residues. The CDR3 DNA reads TGTGCCAGCAATAGAGGGGCCGACTACGAGCAGTACTTC. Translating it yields CASNRGADYEQYF.